The clone carrying this TCR beta chain showed up just a few times. The target antigen is unknown. This sample was included in a study of beta chain features in type 1 diabetes. General study results and limits: All four CD4+ subsets from Type 1 diabetes patients carried moderately but significantly shorter TCRB CDR3s.

Every isolated RNA sample was fully reverse transcribed, so sequencing captured expressed TCRB transcripts. Assay used: immunoSEQ multiplex PCR; TCRdb lists only in-frame clones, some missing. Of 250,000 to 350,000 clones in the sample, over 11% were seen once. CDR3 length: 12 residues. The trim removed 4 bases at V and 13 bases at J, leaving 5 bases unmatched. The germline CDR1 and CDR2 sequences are SGHAT and FQNNGV. What was sequenced was naive CD4+ T cells from blood. This TCR came from a man aged 25 to 40 with type 1 diabetes. The V and J genes are TRBV11-2 and TRBJ2-3, with 10 bases aligning to TRBD2. CDR3 nucleotide sequence: TGTGCCAGCAGCTACCCCGGGACTAGCGAGTATTTT. As protein: CASSYPGTSEYF.